This TCR beta chain stems from a study of cytomegalovirus exposure and HLA in healthy donors (dated by TCRdb to about 2017). Looking at the study overall: According to an earlier analysis of around 600 of the donors, about 179 million T cells yielded 120 million or so unique TCR beta sequences and around 300 Gb of sequence data. Besides the first cohort of 666 subjects, a separate validation cohort made up of roughly 120 different subjects was used. The study aimed to test whether cataloging public T cell receptors could reveal signatures of past pathogen exposure. The genetic ancestry cluster associated with self-reported Caucasian donors included around four fifths of the 300 to 400 genotyped donors. To decide whether each TCR beta V gene segment behaved as functional or pseudogenic, an earlier analysis of approximately 620 of the donors relied on high-throughput TCR beta sequencing. Among some 410 genotyped donors of the cohort, an average of roughly 240,000 unique TCR beta nucleotide sequences were sequenced per donor, roughly 20% of them non-productive. HLA typing included class I and class II loci at four-digit resolution. Rather than using new phenotypic data, the later analysis identified candidate immune exposures from TCR beta sequences and from how often those sequences occurred across donors. Every repertoire in the discovery cohort had been generated on one and the same sequencing platform. Using immunosequencing, the study profiled T cell repertoires from 550 to 750 subjects and related those repertoires to cytomegalovirus serostatus. The number of typed donors differed by locus: 629-630 for A, B, C, DRB1 and DQB1; some 500 for DQA1; some 610 for DPA1; and 450 to 480 for DPB1. A later genetic analysis used genome-wide SNP genotypes for about 60% of the roughly 700 donors, treating that subset as a discovery cohort. A later analysis re-examined previously published TCR beta repertoires from just over 650 donors and added high-resolution HLA genotyping to investigate patterns of TCR occurrence. Because of strong linkage in the cohort, a few DR-DQ haplotypes were treated as single units for association and clustering. An early release covering more than 500 HLA-typed donors comprised approximately 300 gigabases of sequencing data and tens of millions of unique TCR sequences. Donor age, sex, ethnicity and CMV serostatus were collected together with the repertoire data. To predict cytomegalovirus infection status, the study brought together high-throughput TCR immunosequencing, statistical association of individual TCRs with disease status, and machine learning.

Remarks on this clone: Its specific antigen is unknown. There are no base qualities to consult, and no much larger clone falls within one base.

V is pruned by 5 bases and J by 2 bases, leaving 2 bases of the junction without a gene match. The germline V gene provides CDR1 SGHVS and CDR2 FNYEAQ. Reading from cysteine to phenylalanine, the CDR3 counts 13 amino acids. The read is trimmed to its CDR3 DNA, 39 bases read in frame from base 1. Library preparation used the immunoSEQ multiplex PCR assay. A mixture of 60 forward primers for TCR Vbeta segments and 13 reverse primers for TCR Jbeta segments was used in the multiplex PCR. The CDR3 region of rearranged TCR beta genes was amplified from genomic DNA by a multiplex PCR assay. The amplified TCR beta libraries were sequenced on the Illumina HiSeq System as 87-base-pair reads. For the original study's pipeline: A later analysis tallied approximately 87 million unique TCR beta chains across the 666 repertoires, and roughly 11 million of those chains were shared by two or more donors. To remove PCR and sequencing errors, raw reads were error-corrected and collapsed into unique sequences using a nearest-neighbor algorithm that merged closely related sequences. V, D and J gene segments were assigned by aligning CDR3 sequences to IMGT reference sequences. For a sequence to be retained, a match of at least six nucleotides was required to both a V gene segment and a J gene segment. Rearrangements were classified as productive when the CDR3 lacked stop codons and remained in frame with V and J, and all other rearrangements were classified as non-productive. CDR3 was defined by IMGT convention, running from the second conserved V-encoded cysteine to the conserved J-encoded phenylalanine. The earlier analysis of 550 to 650 of the donors excluded any sequence lacking an unambiguous match to a single V gene segment. In an earlier analysis of a few hundred of the donors, a V segment was called functional when productive rearrangements were above 56.7%, and segregating when the standard deviation between donors exceeded 5%. A statistical classification framework was built to diagnose cytomegalovirus status from the catalog of TCR beta chain sequences. In a later analysis, TCR nucleotide sequences were compared against IMGT/GENE-DB human TR gene sequences so that V and J genes could be assigned. A later analysis assigned CDR3 sequences and most-parsimonious VDJ recombination scenarios with the TCRdist pipeline. In a later analysis, every TCR beta chain was defined by the combination of its CDR3 amino acid sequence and its V-gene family, and reads without a unique V-gene family were dropped. In a later analysis, 500 to 650 highly shared, low-generation-probability nucleotide sequences were removed to address suspected cross-contamination and a sequencing artifact. In a later analysis, a clonal expansion index was calculated for each public chain from normalized within-repertoire ranks of inferred template counts. In a later analysis, generation probabilities were computed with a VDJ recombination model fitted to out-of-frame rearrangements, and the resulting probabilities were checked against IGoR. Hypergeometric tests were used in a later analysis to score TCR-TCR, TCR-HLA and TCR-CMV co-occurrence, with a repertoire-size bias correction applied to the TCR pairs. A later analysis estimated false discovery rates by permuting HLA or CMV assignments 20 times. In a later analysis, co-occurring TCRs were grouped with DBSCAN, and TCRdist sequence similarity was added when clustering was performed within HLA-allele-positive subsets. For co-occurrence clustering, repertoires with fewer than 30,000 or more than 120,000 public chains were excluded, along with roughly five repertoires with anomalous nucleotide sharing. The table comes from immuneACCESS by way of TCRdb, which keeps in-frame sequences with V and J called. Part of the clones is missing from these tables; in studies checked, under half for an unresolved V gene and the rest for unknown reasons. The D gene and trimming were derived from the DNA, and the V and J assignments and clone size from that table. The sample table contains some 250,000 clones; only one count was recorded for around 76% of them. The ten top clones hold 5.4% of the sample.

Paper-wide results and their limitations: The only immune exposure information available for the cohort was CMV serostatus. Specific HLA alleles were associated with roughly 17,000 TCR beta sequences at a false discovery rate of 0.05 in a later analysis. It was suggested by the authors that the approach could potentially be generalized to other disease states and immunological phenotypes. In an earlier analysis of roughly 560 of the donors, most TCR beta V segments were observed in productive rearrangements about 90% or about 30% of the time, broadly matching IMGT annotations. A further reported finding was that TCR beta sequences accurately predicted the HLA-A and HLA-B alleles for most subjects in the first cohort. Three of the identified cytomegalovirus-associated TCR beta chains were confirmed in vitro to be specific for cytomegalovirus antigens. HLA typing was unavailable for some donors at each locus, so association tests used only the typed subset. In a later analysis, several top co-occurrence clusters were reported to appear linked to parvovirus B19, influenza, CMV and Epstein-Barr virus. A total of 150 or so TCR beta chains were listed by the study as associated with cytomegalovirus. In a later analysis, HLA-associated TCR beta chains were found to be more clonally expanded and to have lower generation probabilities than equally common non-associated chains. Compared with the approximately 720-donor mean, donors in an Asian-associated ancestry cluster had fewer N-insertions in productive TCRs, according to a later genetic analysis. Linkage disequilibrium might explain the correlated functional status among segregating V segments, but an unknown experimental factor could not be ruled out. Across donors, most TCR sequences were observed very rarely, whereas some public TCRs were present in many individuals. A cluster of highly shared sequence variants was judged likely to be a technical artifact of the sequencing pipeline. Cytomegalovirus status was reported to be diagnosed by the classifier with high specificity and sensitivity in both the original and validation cohorts. A later genetic analysis associated a missense DCLRE1C variant with V-gene and J-gene trimming of TCR beta chains, and an independent cohort replicated the association. Some IMGT-functional V segments, including TRBV6-2 and TRBV6-3, could not be distinguished by the 87-base-pair reads and were therefore excluded. Strong co-occurrence of HLA alleles, especially DR and DQ, made assigning TCR associations to individual alleles difficult. The presence/absence analyses assumed that sequencing depth was roughly uniform across donors, and that assumption may not be true. Most CMV-associated TCR beta chains appeared to be HLA-restricted in a later analysis, and the HLA associations seemed to be driven largely by CMV exposure. In a later analysis, the rate of TCR association differed among HLA loci, with DRB1 alleles having the most associated TCRs and HLA-C alleles having the fewest. This cohort had only TCR beta chains sequenced, and the lack of alpha or paired-chain data limited which features could be detected. Because counts were too low, roughly 16 rarely observed V segments, including chromosome 9 orphons, were left out of the earlier analysis of a few hundred of the donors.

The cohort consisted of 600 or so healthy bone marrow donors. Cohort members were all nominally healthy when sampled, although unrecorded immune exposures were likely present. The donor tested CMV seropositive and was one of the 289 seropositive cohort members. Every donor gave a peripheral blood sample, and the peripheral blood mononuclear cells from that sample were used for TCR beta sequencing. The Qiagen DNeasy Blood Extraction Kit was used to extract genomic DNA from the blood cell samples. The chain uses TRBV7-6 and TRBJ1-2; 7 nucleotides in the junction match TRBD1. The sequenced sample consisted of PBMCs. This receptor was identified in a woman in her forties in good health and CMV-seropositive. For the CDR3, the sequence is CASSQDRNYGYTF. The base sequence is TGTGCCAGCAGCCAGGACAGGAACTATGGCTACACCTTC.